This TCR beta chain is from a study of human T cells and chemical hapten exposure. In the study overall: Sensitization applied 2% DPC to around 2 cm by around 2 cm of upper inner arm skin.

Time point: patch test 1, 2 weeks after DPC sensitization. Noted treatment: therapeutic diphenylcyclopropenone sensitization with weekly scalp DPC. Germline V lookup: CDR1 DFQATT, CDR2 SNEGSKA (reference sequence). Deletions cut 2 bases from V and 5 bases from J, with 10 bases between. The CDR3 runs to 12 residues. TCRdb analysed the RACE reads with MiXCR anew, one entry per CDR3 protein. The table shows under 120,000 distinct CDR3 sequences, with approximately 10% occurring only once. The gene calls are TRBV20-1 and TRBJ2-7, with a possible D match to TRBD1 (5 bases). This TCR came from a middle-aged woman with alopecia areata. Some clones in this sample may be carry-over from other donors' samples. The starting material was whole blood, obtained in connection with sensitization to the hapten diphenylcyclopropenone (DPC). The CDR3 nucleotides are TGCAGTGCTAGAAGGGGAATGGACGAGCAGTACTTC. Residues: CSARRGMDEQYF.